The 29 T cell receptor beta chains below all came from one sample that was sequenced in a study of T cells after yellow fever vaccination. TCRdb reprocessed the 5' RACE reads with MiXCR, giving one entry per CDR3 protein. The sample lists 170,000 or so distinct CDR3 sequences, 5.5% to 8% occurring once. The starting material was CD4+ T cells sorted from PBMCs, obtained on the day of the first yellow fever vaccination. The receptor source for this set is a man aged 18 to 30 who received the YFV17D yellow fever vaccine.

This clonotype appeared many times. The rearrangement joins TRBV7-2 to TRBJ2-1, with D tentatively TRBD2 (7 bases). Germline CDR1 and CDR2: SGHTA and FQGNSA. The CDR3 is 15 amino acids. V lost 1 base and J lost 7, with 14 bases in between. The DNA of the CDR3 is TGTGCCAGCAGCTTAGTCGGGGGGCCGGAGAATGAGCAGTTCTTC. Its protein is CASSLVGGPENEQFF.

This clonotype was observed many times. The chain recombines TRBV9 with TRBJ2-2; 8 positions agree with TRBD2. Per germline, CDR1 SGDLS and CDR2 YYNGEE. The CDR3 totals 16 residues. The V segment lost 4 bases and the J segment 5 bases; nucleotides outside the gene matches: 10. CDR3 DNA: TGTGCCAGCAGCCCCCCGGGACTAGTGGGTACCGGGGAGCTGTTTTTT. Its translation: CASSPPGLVGTGELFF.

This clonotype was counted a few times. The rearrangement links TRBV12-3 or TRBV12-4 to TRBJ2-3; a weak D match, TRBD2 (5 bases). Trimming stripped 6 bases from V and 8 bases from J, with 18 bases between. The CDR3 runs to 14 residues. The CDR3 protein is CASSTSGGRGTQYF. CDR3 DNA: TGTGCCAGCAGCACAAGCGGCGGAAGAGGTACGCAGTATTTT.

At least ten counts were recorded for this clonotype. CDR3 region: CASSGGLVDTQYF. The CDR3 coding sequence is TGCGCCAGCAGCGGGGGCCTGGTTGATACGCAGTATTTT. V and J are TRBV10-2 and TRBJ2-3; D tentatively fits TRBD1 or TRBD2 (6 bases each). V lost 6 bases and J lost 6, with 13 bases in between. Germline CDR1 and CDR2: WSHSY and SAAADI. This CDR3 has 13 residues.

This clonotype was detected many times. The CDR3 DNA sequence: TGTGCCAGCAGCCAAGGGGCCGGGGGGGCCAGAAATGAGCAGTTCTTC. Translating gives CASSQGAGGARNEQFF. This chain connects TRBV14 to TRBJ2-1; the match to TRBD2 covers 8 bases. The CDR3 is 16 residues long. Germline trimming cut 1 base from V and 7 bases from J; bases unmatched to any gene: 9. Germline CDR1 SGHDN, CDR2 FVKESK.

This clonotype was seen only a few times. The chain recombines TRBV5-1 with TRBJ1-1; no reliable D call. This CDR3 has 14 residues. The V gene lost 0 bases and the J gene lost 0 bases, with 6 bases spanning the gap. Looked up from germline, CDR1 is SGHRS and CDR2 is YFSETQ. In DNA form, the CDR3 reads TGCGCCAGCAGCTTGGAGTGGTTGAACACTGAAGCTTTCTTT. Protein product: CASSLEWLNTEAFF.

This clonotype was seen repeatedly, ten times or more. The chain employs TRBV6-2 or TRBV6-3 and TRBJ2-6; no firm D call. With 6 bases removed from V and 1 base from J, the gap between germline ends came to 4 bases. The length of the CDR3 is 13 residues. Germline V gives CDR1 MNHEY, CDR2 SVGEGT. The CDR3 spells CASRDSGANVLTF. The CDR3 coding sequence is TGTGCCAGCAGGGATTCTGGGGCCAACGTCCTGACTTTC.

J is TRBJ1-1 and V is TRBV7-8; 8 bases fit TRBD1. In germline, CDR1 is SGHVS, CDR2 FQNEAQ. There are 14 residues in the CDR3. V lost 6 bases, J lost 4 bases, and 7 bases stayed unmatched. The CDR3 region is CASSRQGSSTEAFF. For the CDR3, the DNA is TGTGCCAGCAGTCGACAGGGGTCGAGCACTGAAGCTTTCTTT.

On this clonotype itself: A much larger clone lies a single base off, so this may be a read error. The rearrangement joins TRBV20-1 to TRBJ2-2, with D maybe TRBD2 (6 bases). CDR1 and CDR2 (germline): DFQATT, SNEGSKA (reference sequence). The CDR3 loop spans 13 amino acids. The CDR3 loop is CSATPSATVELFF. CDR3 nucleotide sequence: TGCAGTGCTACTCCTAGCGCGACCGTGGAGCTGTTTTTT.

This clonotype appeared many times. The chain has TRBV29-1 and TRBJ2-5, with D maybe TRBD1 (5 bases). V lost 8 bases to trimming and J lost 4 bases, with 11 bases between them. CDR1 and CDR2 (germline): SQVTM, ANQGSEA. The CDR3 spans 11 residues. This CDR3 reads CSQGFGETQYF. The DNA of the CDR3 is TGCAGCCAGGGTTTCGGAGAGACCCAGTACTTC.

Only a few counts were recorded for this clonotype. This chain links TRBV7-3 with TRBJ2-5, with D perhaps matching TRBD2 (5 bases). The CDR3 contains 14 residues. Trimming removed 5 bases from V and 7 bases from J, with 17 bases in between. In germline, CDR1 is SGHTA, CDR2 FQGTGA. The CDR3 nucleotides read TGTGCCAGCAGCCTAGCAGGCCCCCCAACGACCCAGTACTTC. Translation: CASSLAGPPTTQYF. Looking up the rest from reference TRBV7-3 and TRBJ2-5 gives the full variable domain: GAGVSQTPSNKVTEKGKYVELRCDPISGHTALYWYRQSLGQGPEFLIYFQGTGAADDSGLPNDRFFAVRPEGSVSTLKIQRTERGDSAVYLCASSLAGPPTTQYFGPGTRLLVL.

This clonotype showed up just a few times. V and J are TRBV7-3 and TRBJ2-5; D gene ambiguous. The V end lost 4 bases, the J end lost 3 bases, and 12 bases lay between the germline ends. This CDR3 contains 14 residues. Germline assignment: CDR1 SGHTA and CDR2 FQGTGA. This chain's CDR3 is CASSSSDREETQYF. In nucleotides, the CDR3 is TGTGCCAGCAGCTCCTCGGACCGCGAAGAGACCCAGTACTTC.

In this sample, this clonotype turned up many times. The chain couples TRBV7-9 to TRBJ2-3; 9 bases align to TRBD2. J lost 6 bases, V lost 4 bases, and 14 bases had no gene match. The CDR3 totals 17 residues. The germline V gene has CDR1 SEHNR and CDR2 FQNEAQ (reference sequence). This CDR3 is CASSWPLAGETRDTQYF. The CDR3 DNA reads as TGTGCCAGCAGCTGGCCGTTAGCGGGGGAGACAAGGGATACGCAGTATTTT. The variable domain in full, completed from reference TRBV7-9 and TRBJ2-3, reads DTGVSQNPRHKITKRGQNVTFRCDPISEHNRLYWYRQTLGQGPEFLTYFQNEAQLEKSRLLSDRFSAERPKGSFSTLEIQRTEQGDSAMYLCASSWPLAGETRDTQYFGPGTRLTVL.

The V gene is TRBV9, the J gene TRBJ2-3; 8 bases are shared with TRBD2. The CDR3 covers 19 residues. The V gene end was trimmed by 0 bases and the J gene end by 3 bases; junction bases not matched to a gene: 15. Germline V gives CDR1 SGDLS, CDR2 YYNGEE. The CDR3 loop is CASSVGGRGSGVKTDTQYF. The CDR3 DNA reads TGTGCCAGCAGCGTAGGAGGGAGGGGTAGCGGGGTGAAGACAGATACGCAGTATTTT.

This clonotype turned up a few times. The CDR3 loop reads CASSIEGYNQPQHF. The CDR3, as DNA: TGTGCCAGTAGTATAGAGGGGTACAATCAGCCCCAGCATTTT. The chain carries TRBV19 and TRBJ1-5; D is ambiguous. Germline V gene lookup returns CDR1 LNHDA and CDR2 SQIVND (reference sequence). Between the trimmed V and J ends, which lost 0 bases and 3 bases, there was a span of 6 bases. This CDR3 region has 14 residues.

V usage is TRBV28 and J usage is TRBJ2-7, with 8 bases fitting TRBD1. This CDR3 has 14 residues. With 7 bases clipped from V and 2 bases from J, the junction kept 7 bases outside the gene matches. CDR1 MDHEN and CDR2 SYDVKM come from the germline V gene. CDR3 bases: TGTGCCAGCAACGGTTCAGGGGGCCCCTACGAGCAGTACGTC. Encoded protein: CASNGSGGPYEQYV.

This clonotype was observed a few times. CDR3 nucleotides: TGTGCCAGCTCACCAATCGAGGCGGGGGGTAACAATGAGCAGTTCTTC. Its translation is CASSPIEAGGNNEQFF. The chain recombines TRBV18 with TRBJ2-1; 8 bases are shared with TRBD2. Germline-derived CDR1 and CDR2 are KGHSH and LQKENI. V shed 2 bases and J 5 bases; nucleotides not matched to a gene: 8. The length of the CDR3 is 16 residues.

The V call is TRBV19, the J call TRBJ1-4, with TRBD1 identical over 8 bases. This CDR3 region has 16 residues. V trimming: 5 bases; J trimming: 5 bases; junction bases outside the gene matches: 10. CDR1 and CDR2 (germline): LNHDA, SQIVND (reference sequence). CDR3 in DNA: TGTGCCAGTAGTCCGCAACAGGGGGGGACGAATGAAAAACTGTTTTTT. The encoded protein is CASSPQQGGTNEKLFF. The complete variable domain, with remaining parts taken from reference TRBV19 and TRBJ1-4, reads DGGITQSPKYLFRKEGQNVTLSCEQNLNHDAMYWYRQDPGQGLRLIYYSQIVNDFQKGDIAEGYSVSREKKESFPLTVTSAQKNPTAFYLCASSPQQGGTNEKLFFGSGTQLSVL.

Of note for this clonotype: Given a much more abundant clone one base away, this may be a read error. The CDR3 region is CAISEESGANVLTF. CDR3 sequence (DNA): TGTGCCATCAGTGAGGAATCTGGGGCCAACGTCCTGACTTTC. V is TRBV10-3 and J is TRBJ2-6; D is undetermined. V lost 2 bases, J lost 1 base, and 3 bases lay in between. This CDR3 contains 14 residues. Germline assignment: CDR1 ENHRY and CDR2 SYGVKD.

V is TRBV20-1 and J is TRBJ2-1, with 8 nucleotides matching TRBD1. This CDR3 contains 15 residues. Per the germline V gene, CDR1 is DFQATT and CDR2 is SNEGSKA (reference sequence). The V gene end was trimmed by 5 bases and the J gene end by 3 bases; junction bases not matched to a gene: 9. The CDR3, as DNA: TGCAGTGCTCCTTACCGGACAGGGAGCTACAATGAGCAGTTCTTC. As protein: CSAPYRTGSYNEQFF.

This chain's CDR3 is CASSQRTGGSNQPQHF. In nucleotides, the CDR3 is TGCGCCAGCAGCCAAAGGACAGGGGGATCCAATCAGCCCCAGCATTTT. This chain links TRBV4-1 with TRBJ1-5; 10 nucleotides align to TRBD1. Germline CDR1 is MGHRA and CDR2 is YSYEKL. The CDR3 is 16 amino acids. V lost 2 bases, J lost 3 bases, and 4 bases stayed unmatched.

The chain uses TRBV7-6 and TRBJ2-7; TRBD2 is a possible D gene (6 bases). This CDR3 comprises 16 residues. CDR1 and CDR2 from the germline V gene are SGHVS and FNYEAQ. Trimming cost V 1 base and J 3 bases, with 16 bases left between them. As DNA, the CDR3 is TGTGCCAGCAGCTTAGGCCGACCGGGACTTTTCTACGAGCAGTACGTC. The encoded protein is CASSLGRPGLFYEQYV.

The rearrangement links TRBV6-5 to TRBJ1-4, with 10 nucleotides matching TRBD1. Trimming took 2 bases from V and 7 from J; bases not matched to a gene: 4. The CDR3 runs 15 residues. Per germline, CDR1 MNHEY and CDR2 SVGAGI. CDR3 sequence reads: CASSYLGQGVEKLFF. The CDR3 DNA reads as TGTGCCAGCAGTTACCTAGGACAGGGGGTTGAAAAACTGTTTTTT.

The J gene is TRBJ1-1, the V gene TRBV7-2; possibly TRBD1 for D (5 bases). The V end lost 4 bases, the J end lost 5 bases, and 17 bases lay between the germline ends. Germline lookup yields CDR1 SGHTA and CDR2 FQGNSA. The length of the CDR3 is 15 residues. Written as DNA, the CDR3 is TGTGCCAGCAGCTCCTTCGGACGGGGGGGGACTGAAGCTTTCTTT. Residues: CASSSFGRGGTEAFF. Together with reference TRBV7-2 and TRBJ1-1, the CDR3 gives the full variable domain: GAGVSQSPSNKVTEKGKDVELRCDPISGHTALYWYRQSLGQGLEFLIYFQGNSAPDKSGLPSDRFSAERTGGSVSTLTIQRTQQEDSAVYLCASSSFGRGGTEAFFGQGTRLTVV.

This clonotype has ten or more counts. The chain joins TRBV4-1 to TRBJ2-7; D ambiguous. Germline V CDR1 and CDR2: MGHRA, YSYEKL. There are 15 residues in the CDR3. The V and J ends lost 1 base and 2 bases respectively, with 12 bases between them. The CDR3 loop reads CASSQVGRRTYEQYF. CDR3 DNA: TGCGCCAGCAGCCAAGTGGGCAGGCGTACCTACGAGCAGTACTTC.

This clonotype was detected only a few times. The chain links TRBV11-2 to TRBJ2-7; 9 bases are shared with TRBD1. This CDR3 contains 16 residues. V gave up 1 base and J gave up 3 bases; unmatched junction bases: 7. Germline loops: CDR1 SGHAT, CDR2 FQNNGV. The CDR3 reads CASSLGPGQGVYEQYV. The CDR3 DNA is TGTGCCAGCAGCTTAGGGCCGGGACAGGGAGTCTACGAGCAGTACGTC.

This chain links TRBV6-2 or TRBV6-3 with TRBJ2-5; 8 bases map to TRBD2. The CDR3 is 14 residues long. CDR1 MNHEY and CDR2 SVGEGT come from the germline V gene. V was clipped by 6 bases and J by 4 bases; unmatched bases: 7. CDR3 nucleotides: TGTGCCAGCAGCCGACGGGGGGGAGTAGAGACCCAGTACTTC. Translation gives CASSRRGGVETQYF.

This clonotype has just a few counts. Written as DNA, the CDR3 is TGTGCCAGCAGCGGTTCCCCTAGACTTAGGGCAACTGAAGCTTTCTTT. It codes for CASSGSPRLRATEAFF. The rearrangement links TRBV14 to TRBJ1-1; D gene ambiguous. V was trimmed by 5 bases and J by 5 bases, leaving 21 bases between them. CDR1 and CDR2 from the germline V gene are SGHDN and FVKESK. The CDR3 totals 16 residues. Full variable domain (outside the CDR3, taken from reference TRBV14 and TRBJ1-1): EAGVTQFPSHSVIEKGQTVTLRCDPISGHDNLYWYRRVMGKEIKFLLHFVKESKQDESGMPNNRFLAERTGGTYSTLKVQPAELEDSGVYFCASSGSPRLRATEAFFGQGTRLTVV.

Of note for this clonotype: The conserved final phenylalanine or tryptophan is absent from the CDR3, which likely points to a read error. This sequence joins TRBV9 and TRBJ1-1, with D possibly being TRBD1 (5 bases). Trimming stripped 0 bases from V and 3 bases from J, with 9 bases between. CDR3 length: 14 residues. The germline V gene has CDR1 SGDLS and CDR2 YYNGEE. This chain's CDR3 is CASSVDGGDTEAFL. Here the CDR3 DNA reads TGTGCCAGCAGCGTAGATGGGGGGGACACTGAAGCTTTCCTT.